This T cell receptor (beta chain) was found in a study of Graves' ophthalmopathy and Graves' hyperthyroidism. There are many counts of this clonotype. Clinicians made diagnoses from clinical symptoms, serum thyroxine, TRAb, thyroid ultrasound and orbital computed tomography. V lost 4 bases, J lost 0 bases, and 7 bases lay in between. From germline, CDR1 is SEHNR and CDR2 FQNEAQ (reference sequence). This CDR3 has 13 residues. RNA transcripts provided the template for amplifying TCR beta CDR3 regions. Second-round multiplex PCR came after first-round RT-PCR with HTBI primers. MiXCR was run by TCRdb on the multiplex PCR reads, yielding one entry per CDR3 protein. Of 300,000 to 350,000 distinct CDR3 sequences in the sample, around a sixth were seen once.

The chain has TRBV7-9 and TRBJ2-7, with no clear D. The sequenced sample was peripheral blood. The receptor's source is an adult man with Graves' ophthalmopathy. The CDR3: CASSSRSSYEQYF. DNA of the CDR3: TGTGCCAGCAGCTCCAGGAGCTCCTACGAGCAGTACTTC.